This TCR beta chain was sequenced during a study of tumor-infiltrating lymphocytes in oesophageal squamous cell carcinoma. MiXCR, run by TCRdb on the PCR reads, gives a single entry per CDR3 protein. The repertoire holds 12,000 or so distinct CDR3 sequences, with 45% to 70% as singletons. The clonotype originates from a female donor with esophageal squamous cell carcinoma. The sequenced sample was esophageal tumor tissue.

This CDR3 reads CSARVASSTDTQYF. CDR3 DNA sequence: TGCAGTGCTAGAGTCGCGTCTAGCACAGATACGCAGTATTTT. J is TRBJ2-3 and V is TRBV20-1, with unresolved D. CDR3 length: 14 residues. Germline V gene sequence: CDR1 DFQATT, CDR2 SNEGSKA (reference sequence). V was shortened by 1 base and J by 0 bases, with 8 bases between the two germline ends.